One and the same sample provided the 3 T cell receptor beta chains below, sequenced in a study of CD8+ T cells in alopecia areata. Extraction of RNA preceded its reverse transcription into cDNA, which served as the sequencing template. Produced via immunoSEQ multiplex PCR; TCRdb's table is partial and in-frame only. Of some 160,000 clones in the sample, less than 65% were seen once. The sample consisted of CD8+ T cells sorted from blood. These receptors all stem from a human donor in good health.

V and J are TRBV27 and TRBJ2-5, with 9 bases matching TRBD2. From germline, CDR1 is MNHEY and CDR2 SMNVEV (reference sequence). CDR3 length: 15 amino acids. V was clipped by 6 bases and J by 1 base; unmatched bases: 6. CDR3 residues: CASSVLAGIQETQYF. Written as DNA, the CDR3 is TGTGCCAGCAGCGTACTAGCGGGCATCCAAGAGACCCAGTACTTC.

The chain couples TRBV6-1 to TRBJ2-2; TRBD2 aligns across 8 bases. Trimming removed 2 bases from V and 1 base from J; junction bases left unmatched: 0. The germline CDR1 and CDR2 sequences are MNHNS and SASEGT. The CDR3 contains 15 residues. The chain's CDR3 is CASSELAGNTGELFF. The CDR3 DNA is TGTGCCAGCAGTGAACTAGCGGGGAACACCGGGGAGCTGTTTTTT.

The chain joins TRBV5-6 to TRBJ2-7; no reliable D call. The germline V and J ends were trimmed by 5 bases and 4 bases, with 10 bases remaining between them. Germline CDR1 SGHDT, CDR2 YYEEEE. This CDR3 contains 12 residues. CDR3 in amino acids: CASSEGPYEQYF. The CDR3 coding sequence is TGTGCCAGCAGTGAAGGCCCTTACGAGCAGTACTTC.